A selection of T cell receptor beta chains follows, all from one sample in a study of shared clonotypes between healthy human individuals. Using immunoSEQ multiplex PCR, the repertoire was profiled, and TCRdb retains in-frame clones only, with some absent. The sample carries 730,000 or so clones, less than 80% recorded once. Sequenced input: memory CD4+ T cells sorted from blood. These receptors were collected from a woman younger than 45 in good health. The CDR3 runs from the conserved cysteine through the conserved F or W. D genes are given only for firm matches. For some rows the clone size is stated as once, few or many, or as a class when expanded; others skip it.

clone size	V gene	J gene	D gene	CDR3 protein	CDR3 DNA
.	TRBV18	TRBJ2-5	TRBD2	CASSQGTSGKETQYF	TGTGCCAGCTCACAAGGGACTAGCGGGAAAGAGACCCAGTACTTC
few	TRBV28	TRBJ1-1	.	CASSLFGSGDTEAFF	TGTGCCAGCAGTTTATTCGGGTCGGGAGACACTGAAGCTTTCTTT
.	TRBV14	TRBJ2-7	TRBD2	CASSRGTSGGRTSYEQYF	TGTGCCAGCAGCCGCGGGACATCGGGCGGGAGGACCTCCTACGAGCAGTACTTC
.	TRBV18	TRBJ1-2	TRBD1	CASSPDRGHGYTF	TGTGCCAGCTCACCGGACAGGGGGCATGGCTACACCTTC
few	TRBV7-9	TRBJ2-7	.	CASSHDGAYSYEQYF	TGTGCCAGCAGCCATGACGGAGCGTACTCCTACGAGCAGTACTTC
.	TRBV4-1	TRBJ2-5	.	CASSQFGTAGGETQYF	TGCGCCAGCAGCCAATTCGGGACCGCCGGTGGAGAGACCCAGTACTTC
.	TRBV18	TRBJ2-7	.	CASSFRGAGQSSYEQYF	TGTGCCAGCTCCTTCCGAGGAGCGGGACAAAGCTCCTACGAGCAGTACTTC
.	TRBV11-2	TRBJ2-2	.	CASNHWVNDTGELFF	TGTGCCAGCAACCATTGGGTCAACGACACCGGGGAGCTGTTTTTT
.	TRBV18	TRBJ2-5	TRBD2	CASSPELAAQETQYF	TGTGCCAGCTCACCAGAACTAGCGGCACAAGAGACCCAGTACTTC
once	TRBV7-8	TRBJ2-5	TRBD2	CASSFRPGLGGETQYF	TGTGCCAGCAGCTTTCGACCGGGACTAGGGGGGGAGACCCAGTACTTC
.	TRBV18	TRBJ2-5	.	CASSPSVAGGETQYF	TGTGCCAGCTCACCAAGTGTGGCAGGCGGGGAGACCCAGTACTTC
.	TRBV2	TRBJ1-1	.	CASSWDANTEAFF	TGTGCCAGCAGCTGGGACGCGAACACTGAAGCTTTCTTT
.	TRBV28	TRBJ2-7	.	CASRDDLTPEQYF	TGTGCCAGCAGGGATGACCTTACTCCCGAGCAGTACTTC
.	TRBV7-9	TRBJ2-7	TRBD2	CASSLDLSGSFSYEQYF	TGTGCCAGCAGCTTAGATCTTAGCGGGAGTTTTTCCTACGAGCAGTACTTC
.	TRBV27	TRBJ1-2	.	CASSSPPLYGYTF	TGTGCCAGCAGTTCTCCCCCCCTCTATGGCTACACCTTC
.	TRBV15	TRBJ1-1	.	CATSSSGVAIRRNTEAFF	TGTGCCACCAGCAGTTCGGGGGTAGCCATTCGGAGGAACACTGAAGCTTTCTTT
.	TRBV7-2	TRBJ2-3	.	CASSSAYLSTDTQYF	TGTGCCAGCAGCTCGGCCTATCTAAGCACAGATACGCAGTATTTT
many	TRBV2	TRBJ2-2	TRBD2	CASSEAVASGRAGELFF	TGTGCCAGCAGTGAAGCGGTAGCTAGCGGGAGGGCCGGGGAGCTGTTTTTT
.	TRBV2	TRBJ2-4	.	CASSEAGIAKNIQYF	TGTGCCAGCAGTGAAGCAGGGATAGCCAAAAACATTCAGTACTTC
.	TRBV19	TRBJ1-5	.	CASRESNQPQHF	TGTGCCAGTAGAGAGTCCAATCAGCCCCAGCATTTT
.	TRBV19	TRBJ1-2	.	CASSFPRRGYTF	TGTGCCAGTAGTTTCCCCCGGAGAGGCTACACCTTC
few	TRBV27	TRBJ2-7	.	CASSPGNSYEQYF	TGTGCCAGCAGTCCCGGGAACTCCTACGAGCAGTACTTC
few	TRBV2	TRBJ1-4	.	CASSVYGTVNEKLFF	TGTGCCAGCAGTGTATACGGGACGGTTAATGAAAAACTGTTTTTT
.	TRBV7-2	TRBJ2-1	.	CASSSYLHNEQFF	TGTGCCAGCAGCTCTTATCTCCACAATGAGCAGTTCTTC
.	TRBV21-1	TRBJ2-1	.	CASSKAQTSGGNEQFF	TGTGCCAGCAGCAAAGCCCAGACTAGCGGGGGCAATGAGCAGTTCTTC
once	TRBV10-2	TRBJ2-5	.	CASSPLIGETQYF	TGCGCCAGCAGCCCCCTGATAGGGGAGACCCAGTACTTC
.	TRBV5-1	TRBJ1-1	.	CASSLRGGDTEAFF	TGCGCCAGCAGCTTGAGGGGGGGCGACACTGAAGCTTTCTTT
few	TRBV4-2	TRBJ1-1	.	CASSSGAYFTEAFF	TGTGCCAGCAGCAGTGGGGCATATTTCACTGAAGCTTTCTTT
.	TRBV28	TRBJ2-6	.	CASTWGVGTRFGANVLTF	TGTGCCAGCACCTGGGGCGTGGGTACTCGATTTGGGGCCAACGTCCTGACTTTC
.	TRBV29-1	TRBJ1-1	.	CSVVGGGTEAFF	TGCAGCGTTGTTGGAGGGGGCACTGAAGCTTTCTTT
.	TRBV5-4	TRBJ2-5	.	CASSLARGNQKETQYF	TGTGCCAGCAGCTTGGCCAGGGGAAATCAAAAAGAGACCCAGTACTTC
.	TRBV11-2	TRBJ2-3	.	CASSQVGTSTDTQYF	TGTGCCAGCAGCCAAGTCGGGACTAGCACAGATACGCAGTATTTT
.	TRBV4-1	TRBJ2-1	TRBD2	CASSKLLAGGNEQFF	TGCGCCAGCAGCAAGCTACTAGCGGGAGGAAATGAGCAGTTCTTC
.	TRBV5-1	TRBJ2-2	.	CASSPLLLENTGELFF	TGCGCCAGCAGCCCACTCCTCCTAGAGAACACCGGGGAGCTGTTTTTT
.	TRBV18	TRBJ2-2	.	CASSPQVTYTGELFF	TGTGCCAGCTCACCGCAGGTTACCTACACCGGGGAGCTGTTTTTT
.	TRBV7-9	TRBJ1-2	.	CASTVGWVNYGYTF	TGTGCCAGCACCGTCGGGTGGGTGAACTATGGCTACACCTTC
once	TRBV7-9	TRBJ2-1	TRBD2	CASRNLRPLAGTTGNEQFF	TGTGCCAGCAGGAACCTTAGGCCCCTAGCGGGAACAACGGGGAATGAGCAGTTCTTC
once	TRBV6-5	TRBJ2-2	.	CASSYSLAGVTGELFF	TGTGCCAGCAGTTACTCGTTGGCAGGGGTCACCGGGGAGCTGTTTTTT
few	TRBV29-1	TRBJ1-4	.	CSVGTENEKLFF	TGCAGCGTTGGGACAGAAAACGAAAAACTGTTTTTT
.	TRBV28	TRBJ1-2	.	CASSFGQGQRYTF	TGTGCCAGCAGTTTTGGTCAGGGCCAACGCTACACCTTC
.	TRBV18	TRBJ1-2	.	CASSPIHSQDNYGYTF	TGTGCCAGCTCACCAATCCACAGTCAAGATAACTATGGCTACACCTTC
.	TRBV7-2	TRBJ2-4	.	CASSLSPGAKNIQYF	TGTGCCAGCAGCTTATCCCCAGGGGCCAAAAACATTCAGTACTTC
.	TRBV7-9	TRBJ2-3	.	CASSLDGGRTDTQYF	TGTGCCAGCAGCTTAGATGGGGGTCGTACAGATACGCAGTATTTT
.	TRBV4-1	TRBJ2-7	.	CASSQDTPRDSHEQYF	TGCGCCAGCAGCCAAGACACCCCCCGGGACTCACACGAGCAGTACTTC